This T cell receptor (beta chain) was profiled in a study of monozygotic twins with inflammatory bowel disease. TCRdb re-called the 5' RACE reads; every CDR3 protein appears as one record, without DNA. Its listing shows roughly 300,000 distinct CDR3 sequences. CDR1 is SGHTA, CDR2 FQGNSA, per germline. This CDR3 has 15 residues. Sequenced: blood. The receptor was derived from a human donor with ulcerative colitis or Crohn's disease, or a healthy co-twin of an affected twin (not recorded which). This sequence joins TRBV7-2 and TRBJ2-7; TCRdb names TRBD2, which stays unverified in the absence of DNA. CDR3 amino acids: CASSPSRTGTYEQYF.